These 25 T cell receptor beta chains were sequenced from one sample in a study of post-analysis software for immune sequencing data. Study conclusions and caveats: When patients were compared with controls, five TRBV segments were more frequent, TRBV5-6, TRBV5-1 and TRBV20-1 among them.

No antigen has been identified for these receptors. Unique molecular identifiers were built into the TCR beta cDNA libraries. TCRdb re-called the PCR reads through MiXCR, storing one row per CDR3 protein. Of hundreds of thousands of distinct CDR3 sequences listed, 44% are singletons. The sample consisted of blood. Source of these receptors: a girl between 5 and 17 years old with multiple sclerosis.

This chain connects TRBV5-1 to TRBJ2-3; no clear D gene. The CDR3 covers 16 residues. CDR1 is SGHRS and CDR2 is YFSETQ in the germline V gene. V lost 0 bases and J lost 0, with 11 bases in between. This CDR3 is CASSLAAYTSTDTQYF. The CDR3, as DNA: TGCGCCAGCAGCTTGGCCGCATACACTAGCACAGATACGCAGTATTTT. The complete variable domain, with remaining parts taken from reference TRBV5-1 and TRBJ2-3, reads KAGVTQTPRYLIKTRGQQVTLSCSPISGHRSVSWYQQTPGQGLQFLFEYFSETQRNKGNFPGRFSGRQFSNSRSEMNVSTLELGDSALYLCASSLAAYTSTDTQYFGPGTRLTVL.

In its sample, this clonotype was seen a few times. The V call is TRBV4-1, the J call TRBJ1-1, with unresolved D. CDR1 is MGHRA, CDR2 YSYEKL, per germline. This CDR3 has 13 amino acids. V shed 0 bases and J shed 2 bases, with 4 bases lying between them. The CDR3 sequence is CASSQDRNTEAFF. As DNA, the CDR3 is TGCGCCAGCAGCCAAGACAGAAACACTGAAGCTTTCTTT.

V is TRBV30 and J is TRBJ2-1; 8 positions match TRBD2. This CDR3 is 16 amino acids long. Germline V lookup: CDR1 GTSNPN, CDR2 SVGIG (reference sequence). Trimming cost V 4 bases and J 2 bases; bases outside gene matches: 10. The CDR3 region is CAWTVEGLGAYNEQFF. The CDR3, as DNA: TGTGCCTGGACCGTCGAGGGACTAGGTGCCTACAATGAGCAGTTCTTC.

This sequence joins TRBV4-1 and TRBJ2-5; perhaps TRBD2 as D (5 bases). V was trimmed by 1 base and J by 2 bases, leaving 8 bases between them. The CDR3 has 14 amino acids. Looked up from germline, CDR1 is MGHRA and CDR2 is YSYEKL. CDR3 nucleotides: TGCGCCAGCAGCCAAGTGAGGGAGCAAGAGACCCAGTACTTC. Translating gives CASSQVREQETQYF.

This clonotype was seen a handful of times. The rearrangement uses TRBV4-1 and TRBJ1-2, with D maybe TRBD1 (5 bases). V lost 1 base and J lost 4, with 16 bases in between. The CDR3 runs 16 residues. Germline CDR1 and CDR2: MGHRA and YSYEKL. The CDR3 DNA reads TGCGCCAGCAGCCAAGGAGGCAGGGCCTTTAGCTATGGCTACACCTTC. This translates into CASSQGGRAFSYGYTF.

V gene TRBV12-3 or TRBV12-4 combines with J gene TRBJ2-1; D is unresolved. V lost 6 bases, J lost 0 bases, and 12 bases lay in between. The length of the CDR3 is 15 residues. CDR3 in amino acids: CASSSTPTSYNEQFF. The CDR3 DNA reads as TGTGCCAGCAGCTCAACACCTACCTCCTACAATGAGCAGTTCTTC.

This clonotype was counted only a few times. The chain employs TRBV10-3 and TRBJ2-7; D ambiguous. CDR3 length: 13 amino acids. The ends were cut back, 10 bases at V and 3 bases at J, with 16 bases in the middle. CDR1 is ENHRY and CDR2 is SYGVKD in the germline V gene. CDR3 loop: CASHATNVYEQYF. Written as DNA, the CDR3 is TGTGCCAGCCATGCAACGAACGTCTACGAGCAGTACTTC.

This clonotype was observed a single time. V is TRBV7-9 and J is TRBJ2-3; 10 nucleotides align to TRBD2. J gave up 0 bases and V 4 bases, and 4 bases lay outside the gene matches. Germline CDR1 reads SEHNR; CDR2 reads FQNEAQ (reference sequence). The CDR3 consists of 16 residues. The CDR3 here is CASSWTSGVSTDTQYF. The CDR3 DNA follows: TGTGCCAGCAGCTGGACTAGCGGAGTGAGCACAGATACGCAGTATTTT.

In its sample, this clonotype was seen many times. J is TRBJ1-4 and V is TRBV10-3, with unresolved D. The CDR3 extends over 16 amino acids. The V and J ends lost 0 bases and 4 bases respectively, with 12 bases between them. The germline V gene has CDR1 ENHRY and CDR2 SYGVKD. CDR3 DNA: TGTGCCATCAGTGAGTCGTTGTCAGGCGGTAATGAAAAACTGTTTTTT. Encoded protein: CAISESLSGGNEKLFF.

The V gene is TRBV27, the J gene TRBJ2-1, with TRBD2 matching over 8 bases. With V trimmed by 7 bases and J by 0 bases, 20 bases remained unmatched. Germline CDR1 MNHEY, CDR2 SMNVEV (reference sequence). The CDR3 spans 20 residues. The DNA of the CDR3 is TGTGCCAGCAAATTTATCAAGGTAGCGGGATTGCCTAGCTCCTACAATGAGCAGTTCTTC. Its translation is CASKFIKVAGLPSSYNEQFF.

The chain couples TRBV24-1 to TRBJ2-3, with 11 bases aligning to TRBD1. The germline gives CDR1 KGHDR, CDR2 SFDVKD. The CDR3 has 16 residues. After removal of 4 bases from V and 6 bases from J, the junction contained 8 bases not matched to a gene. As DNA, the CDR3 is TGTGCCACCAGTGACCCAGGACAGGGGGCAACGGATACGCAGTATTTT. Protein sequence: CATSDPGQGATDTQYF.

The genes are TRBV5-1 and TRBJ2-5; 8 bases align to TRBD2. The CDR3 contains 15 residues. Germline V gives CDR1 SGHRS, CDR2 YFSETQ. Trimming removed 8 bases from V and 5 bases from J; junction bases left unmatched: 14. The CDR3 DNA reads TGCGCCAGTTGCCGAGGGAGCGGGAGTCAGGAGACCCAGTACTTC. It specifies CASCRGSGSQETQYF.

The J gene is TRBJ1-1, the V gene TRBV20-1, with a tentative D call TRBD1 (6 bases). The CDR3 loop spans 14 amino acids. CDR1 and CDR2 from the germline V gene are DFQATT and SNEGSKA (reference sequence). Between the trimmed V and J ends, which lost 5 bases and 1 base, there was a span of 14 bases. The CDR3 DNA reads TGCAGTGCTTCCCCGACAGGACAGAACACTGAAGCTTTCTTT. Its protein is CSASPTGQNTEAFF.

V usage is TRBV5-1 and J usage is TRBJ2-4; TRBD2 aligns across 9 bases. The last part of the DNA fits TRBJ2-7 better; the J call may be wrong. This CDR3 is built from 15 residues. Germline values: CDR1 SGHRS, CDR2 YFSETQ. The CDR3 coding sequence is TGCGCCAGCAGCTTTGACGGCGGGAGGGTCTACGAGCAGTACTTC. Translated: CASSFDGGRVYEQYF.

The chain links TRBV5-1 to TRBJ1-2; a weak D match, TRBD1 (5 bases). The CDR3 contains 14 residues. V lost 5 bases, J lost 4 bases, and 15 bases lay in between. Germline-derived CDR1 and CDR2 are SGHRS and YFSETQ. The CDR3 DNA reads as TGCGCCAGCAGTCCGGGTGACAGCAGCTATGGCTACACCTTC. Its protein is CASSPGDSSYGYTF. The full variable domain, its missing parts supplied by reference TRBV5-1 and TRBJ1-2, is KAGVTQTPRYLIKTRGQQVTLSCSPISGHRSVSWYQQTPGQGLQFLFEYFSETQRNKGNFPGRFSGRQFSNSRSEMNVSTLELGDSALYLCASSPGDSSYGYTFGSGTRLTVV.

The gene calls are TRBV7-2 and TRBJ2-1; possibly TRBD2 for D (5 bases). V gave up 5 bases and J gave up 9 bases, with 8 bases separating them. Germline V gives CDR1 SGHTA, CDR2 FQGNSA. The CDR3 is made up of 11 amino acids. CDR3 loop: CASSRSVEQFF. The CDR3 region has the DNA TGTGCCAGCAGCCGTAGCGTTGAGCAGTTCTTC. Full variable domain (rest looked up from reference TRBV7-2 and TRBJ2-1): GAGVSQSPSNKVTEKGKDVELRCDPISGHTALYWYRQSLGQGLEFLIYFQGNSAPDKSGLPSDRFSAERTGGSVSTLTIQRTQQEDSAVYLCASSRSVEQFFGPGTRLTVL.

This clonotype was seen a handful of times. The chain recombines TRBV11-2 with TRBJ1-5, with a weak D call TRBD1 (5 bases). The CDR3 extends over 13 amino acids. From germline, CDR1 is SGHAT and CDR2 FQNNGV. The germline V and J ends were trimmed by 3 bases and 9 bases, with 12 bases remaining between them. CDR3 sequence: CASSFGQGMPQHF. Written as DNA, the CDR3 is TGTGCCAGCAGCTTCGGGCAGGGCATGCCCCAGCATTTT.

This clonotype appeared a single time. This chain joins TRBV3-1 and TRBJ2-7; no reliable D call. CDR3 length equals 13 residues. The V and J ends lost 4 bases and 5 bases respectively, with 12 bases between them. CDR1 and CDR2 (germline): LGHDT, YNNKEL (reference sequence). Written as DNA, the CDR3 is TGTGCCAGCAGCCTCAGTCTAGGGAACGAGCAGTACTTC. It codes for CASSLSLGNEQYF.

The V and J genes are TRBV30 and TRBJ2-1; D gene uncertain. The CDR3 loop spans 11 amino acids. Trimming took 3 bases from V and 5 from J, leaving 5 bases between them. Germline V gene lookup returns CDR1 GTSNPN and CDR2 SVGIG (reference sequence). The CDR3 protein is CAWRGNNEQFF. In DNA, the CDR3 is TGTGCCTGGAGAGGGAACAATGAGCAGTTCTTC. Full variable domain (outside the CDR3, taken from reference TRBV30 and TRBJ2-1): SQTIHQWPATLVQPVGSPLSLECTVEGTSNPNLYWYRQAAGRGLQLLFYSVGIGQISSEVPQNLSASRPQDRQFILSSKKLLLSDSGFYLCAWRGNNEQFFGPGTRLTVL.

This clonotype was counted only a few times. The chain joins TRBV4-2 to TRBJ2-1; D is unclear. The ends were cut back, 0 bases at V and 7 bases at J, with 4 bases in the middle. CDR3 length equals 12 residues. Germline values: CDR1 LGHNA, CDR2 YNFKEQ. The CDR3 DNA follows: TGTGCCAGCAGCCAAGATCGGAATGAGCAGTTCTTC. It translates to CASSQDRNEQFF.

The genes are TRBV12-3 or TRBV12-4 and TRBJ1-1; a possible D gene is TRBD1 (6 bases). Trimming removed 2 bases from V and 3 bases from J, with 10 bases in between. This CDR3 has 14 amino acids. In DNA, the CDR3 is TGTGCCAGCAGTTTACAGGAGGGGGACACTGAAGCTTTCTTT. Protein product: CASSLQEGDTEAFF.

This sequence joins TRBV20-1 and TRBJ2-1, with D possibly matching TRBD1 (6 bases). Trimming removed 6 bases at V and 5 bases at J, with 11 bases between. The CDR3 consists of 12 residues. Per the germline V gene, CDR1 is DFQATT and CDR2 is SNEGSKA (reference sequence). CDR3 protein: CSAGQTDNEQFF. CDR3 sequence (DNA): TGCAGTGCCGGACAGACGGACAATGAGCAGTTCTTC.

This clonotype showed up just a few times. J is TRBJ1-2 and V is TRBV12-3 or TRBV12-4, with D unresolved. V shed 3 bases and J shed 2 bases, with 10 bases lying between them. The CDR3 consists of 14 residues. CDR3 bases: TGTGCCAGCAGTTTTAAGGCCTCCAACTATGGCTACACCTTC. It codes for CASSFKASNYGYTF.

V is TRBV10-3 and J is TRBJ2-3, with D uncertain. The CDR3 is 16 amino acids. The V end lost 0 bases, the J end lost 0 bases, and 10 bases lay between the germline ends. Germline loops: CDR1 ENHRY, CDR2 SYGVKD. Written as DNA, the CDR3 is TGTGCCATCAGTGAGTCGGGCGACCTAAGCACAGATACGCAGTATTTT. Translating gives CAISESGDLSTDTQYF.

This clonotype was seen only a few times. The V gene is TRBV12-3 or TRBV12-4, the J gene TRBJ1-2; D not certain. Trimming took 0 bases from V and 5 from J, leaving 13 bases between them. The CDR3 is 15 amino acids. The DNA of the CDR3 is TGTGCCAGCAGTTTAGCGAAGGGTTTAGTGTATGGCTACACCTTC. Translating gives CASSLAKGLVYGYTF.